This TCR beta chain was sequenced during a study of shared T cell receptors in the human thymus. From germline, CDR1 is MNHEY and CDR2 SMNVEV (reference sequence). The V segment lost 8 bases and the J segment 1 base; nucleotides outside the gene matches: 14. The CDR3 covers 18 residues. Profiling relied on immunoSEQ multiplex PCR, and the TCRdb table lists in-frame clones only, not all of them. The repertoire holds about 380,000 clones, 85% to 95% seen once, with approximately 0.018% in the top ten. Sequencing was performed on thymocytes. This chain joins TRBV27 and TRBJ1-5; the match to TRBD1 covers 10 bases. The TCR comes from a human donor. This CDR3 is CASLRKPRDRGSNQPQHF. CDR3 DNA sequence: TGTGCCAGCCTTCGTAAGCCCCGGGACAGGGGAAGCAATCAGCCCCAGCATTTT.